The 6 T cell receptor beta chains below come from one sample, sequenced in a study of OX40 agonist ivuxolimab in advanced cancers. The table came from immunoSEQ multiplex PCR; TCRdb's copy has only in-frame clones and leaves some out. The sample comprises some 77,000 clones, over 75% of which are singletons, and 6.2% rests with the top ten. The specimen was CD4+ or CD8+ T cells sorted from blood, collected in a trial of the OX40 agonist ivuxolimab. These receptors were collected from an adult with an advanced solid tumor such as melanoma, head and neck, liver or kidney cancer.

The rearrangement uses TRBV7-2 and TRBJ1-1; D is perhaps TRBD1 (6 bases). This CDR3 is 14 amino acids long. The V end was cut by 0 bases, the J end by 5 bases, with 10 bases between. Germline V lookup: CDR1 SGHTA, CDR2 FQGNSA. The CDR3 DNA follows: TGTGCCAGCAGCTTAGCGGGCAGGGGAACTGAAGCTTTCTTT. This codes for CASSLAGRGTEAFF.

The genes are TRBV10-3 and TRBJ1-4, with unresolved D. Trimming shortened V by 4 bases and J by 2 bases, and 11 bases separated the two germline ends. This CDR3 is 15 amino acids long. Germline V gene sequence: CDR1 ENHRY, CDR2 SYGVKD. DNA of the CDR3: TGTGCCATCAGTGCGGCAGCTGGGACTAATGAAAAACTGTTTTTT. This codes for CAISAAAGTNEKLFF.

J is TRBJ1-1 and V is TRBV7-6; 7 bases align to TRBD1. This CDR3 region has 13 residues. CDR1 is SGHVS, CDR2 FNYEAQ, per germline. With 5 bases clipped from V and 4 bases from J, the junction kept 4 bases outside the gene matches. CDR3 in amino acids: CASSAYRGTEAFF. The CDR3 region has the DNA TGTGCCAGCAGCGCCTACAGGGGCACTGAAGCTTTCTTT.

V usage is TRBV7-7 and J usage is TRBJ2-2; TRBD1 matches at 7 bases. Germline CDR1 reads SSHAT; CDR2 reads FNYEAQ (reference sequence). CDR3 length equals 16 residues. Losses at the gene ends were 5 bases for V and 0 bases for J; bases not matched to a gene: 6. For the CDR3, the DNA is TGTGCCAGCAGCGACGGGACAGCGACGAACACCGGGGAGCTGTTTTTT. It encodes CASSDGTATNTGELFF.

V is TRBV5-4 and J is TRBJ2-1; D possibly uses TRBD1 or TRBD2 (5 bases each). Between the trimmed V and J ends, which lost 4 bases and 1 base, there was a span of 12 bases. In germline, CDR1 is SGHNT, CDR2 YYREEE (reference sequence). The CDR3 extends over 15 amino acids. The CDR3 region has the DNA TGTGCCAGCAGCCTTGGGACGGCTTCCTACAATGAGCAGTTCTTC. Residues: CASSLGTASYNEQFF.

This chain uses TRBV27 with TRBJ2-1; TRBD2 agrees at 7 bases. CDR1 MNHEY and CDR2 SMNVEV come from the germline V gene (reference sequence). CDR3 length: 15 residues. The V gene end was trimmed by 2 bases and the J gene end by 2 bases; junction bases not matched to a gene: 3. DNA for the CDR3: TGTGCCAGCAGTTTAATCCGGGGGGCCTACAATGAGCAGTTCTTC. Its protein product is CASSLIRGAYNEQFF.